Below are 21 T cell receptor beta chains sequenced from a single sample in a study of shared clonotypes between healthy human individuals. TCRdb keeps only in-frame clones here, not all; method: immunoSEQ multiplex PCR. The sample carries approximately 2.1 million clones, 90% to 95% recorded once. Source material: naive CD4+ T cells from PBMCs. Subset indicated: CD45RA+ positively selected. All receptors derive from a man aged 18 to 29 in good health. Some clones in this sample may be carry-over from other donors' samples.

About this clone itself: The sample contains more than one DNA sequence encoding this CDR3. The rearrangement links TRBV28 to TRBJ1-4; 7 nucleotides match TRBD1. The germline V gene encodes CDR1 MDHEN and CDR2 SYDVKM. The V gene end was trimmed by 3 bases and the J gene end by 6 bases; junction bases not matched to a gene: 4. This CDR3 spans 14 amino acids. DNA of the CDR3: TGTGCCAGCAGTTTCCCAGGGGGGGATGAAAAACTGTTTTTT. Translation: CASSFPGGDEKLFF.

This clone was recorded once. The V gene is TRBV6-1, the J gene TRBJ2-5, with D possibly being TRBD1 (6 bases). The end of the DNA is better explained by TRBJ2-7, so the J call may be wrong. The CDR3 has 14 residues. Germline CDR1 MNHNS, CDR2 SASEGT. CDR3 amino acids: CASNSPGHTYEQYF. The CDR3, as DNA: TGTGCCAGCAATTCACCGGGACACACCTACGAGCAGTACTTC.

In regard to this clone: A read error may account for a junction end that differs from germline. The J gene is TRBJ2-3, the V gene TRBV5-5; D not certain. The CDR3 is 15 amino acids. CDR1 is SGHKS, CDR2 YYEKEE, per germline (reference sequence). The CDR3: CASSLGPVVLDMQYF. The DNA for the CDR3 is TGTGCCAGCAGCTTGGGGCCCGTCGTCCTGGATATGCAGTATTTT.

This clone has more than one count but fewer than ten. The rearrangement links TRBV6-1 to TRBJ1-2, with D hard to call. Between the trimmed V and J ends, which lost 7 bases and 3 bases, there was a span of 12 bases. The germline CDR1 and CDR2 sequences are MNHNS and SASEGT. The CDR3 is 13 amino acids. The CDR3 nucleotides are TGTGCCAGCACCGACGGGTTGGACTATGGCTACACCTTC. Its translation is CASTDGLDYGYTF.

J is TRBJ2-1 and V is TRBV29-1; maybe TRBD1 (6 bases). V was trimmed by 5 bases and J by 5 bases, leaving 13 bases between them. The CDR3 has 13 amino acids. Germline CDR1 and CDR2: SQVTM and ANQGSEA. The CDR3 sequence: CSVQGRAHNEQFF. CDR3 coding DNA: TGCAGCGTTCAGGGGCGGGCGCACAATGAGCAGTTCTTC.

The sample holds a few counts of this clone. The CDR3 reads CAWGSGRGTEAFF. The CDR3 nucleotides are TGTGCCTGGGGCTCGGGGAGGGGCACTGAAGCTTTCTTT. The genes are TRBV30 and TRBJ1-1; the D gene is possibly TRBD1 (5 bases). The CDR3 extends over 13 amino acids. V shed 5 bases and J shed 4 bases, with 14 bases lying between them. Germline CDR1 and CDR2: GTSNPN and SVGIG (reference sequence).

This rearrangement joins TRBV19 to TRBJ1-5; D is undetermined. This CDR3 has 12 amino acids. V was clipped by 9 bases and J by 5 bases, with 11 bases between them. CDR1 and CDR2 (germline): LNHDA, SQIVND (reference sequence). CDR3 DNA: TGTGCCAGCTCAGAGGTGGATCAGCCCCAGCATTTT. Translation gives CASSEVDQPQHF.

The J gene is TRBJ2-3, the V gene TRBV4-1; 7 bases are shared with TRBD2. With V trimmed by 2 bases and J by 2 bases, 7 bases remained unmatched. The length of the CDR3 is 16 residues. Germline CDR1 and CDR2: MGHRA and YSYEKL. The CDR3 region has the DNA TGCGCCAGCAGCCAACCCCGCGCGGGGGTCACAGATACGCAGTATTTT. This gives the protein CASSQPRAGVTDTQYF.

The chain uses TRBV5-1 and TRBJ2-3; D not certain. The CDR3 extends over 17 amino acids. Trimming pared 4 bases from V and 6 bases from J, leaving 24 bases between. CDR1 and CDR2 (germline): SGHRS, YFSETQ. The CDR3 region has the DNA TGCGCCAGCAGCCCTATGTCTGGCGGACCCTCGAGGGATACGCAGTATTTT. It yields the protein CASSPMSGGPSRDTQYF.

J is TRBJ1-1 and V is TRBV6-4; D gene uncertain. V lost 5 bases to trimming and J lost 3 bases, with 13 bases between them. The CDR3 length is 14 residues. Germline assignment: CDR1 MRHNA and CDR2 SNTAGT. The CDR3 sequence: CASSPGPRDTEAFF. In DNA, the CDR3 is TGTGCCAGCAGTCCGGGTCCACGGGACACTGAAGCTTTCTTT.

The chain combines TRBV29-1 with TRBJ2-1; no firm D call. The germline CDR1 and CDR2 sequences are SQVTM and ANQGSEA. Deletions cut 3 bases from V and 0 bases from J, with 6 bases between. The CDR3 runs 13 residues. CDR3 DNA sequence: TGCAGCGTTGAGGAGCTCTCCTACAATGAGCAGTTCTTC. Translating gives CSVEELSYNEQFF.

J is TRBJ1-4 and V is TRBV18; 10 nucleotides agree with TRBD1. Trimming removed 4 bases from V and 8 bases from J; junction bases left unmatched: 7. The CDR3 covers 15 residues. Per germline, CDR1 KGHSH and CDR2 LQKENI. The CDR3 protein is CASSLATGGEEKLFF. The CDR3 DNA reads TGTGCCAGCTCACTAGCGACAGGGGGCGAGGAAAAACTGTTTTTT.

The CDR3 region is CASSRGLAGTYNEQFF. For the CDR3, the DNA is TGTGCCAGCAGCCGGGGACTAGCGGGAACCTACAATGAGCAGTTCTTC. The chain links TRBV5-4 to TRBJ2-1; the match to TRBD2 covers 13 bases. The ends lost 4 bases at V and 2 bases at J; junction bases unmatched: 3. CDR1 is SGHNT, CDR2 YYREEE, per germline (reference sequence). This CDR3 contains 16 residues.

CDR3 sequence (DNA): TGCAGCGTGGTGACAGGTAACACTGAAGCTTTCTTT. It translates to CSVVTGNTEAFF. The chain uses TRBV29-1 and TRBJ1-1; maybe TRBD1 (6 bases). The CDR3 is made up of 12 amino acids. The germline V and J ends were trimmed by 6 bases and 2 bases, with 10 bases remaining between them. Germline V CDR1 and CDR2: SQVTM, ANQGSEA.

The genes are TRBV6-4 and TRBJ2-7, with 7 nucleotides matching TRBD1. The V gene's germline CDR1 is MRHNA and CDR2 SNTAGT. This CDR3 has 16 amino acids. Trimming took 0 bases from V and 5 from J; bases not matched to a gene: 10. The DNA for the CDR3 is TGTGCCAGCAGTGACTCGAAAGTTACAGGGGTAGACGAGCAGTACTTC. This translates into CASSDSKVTGVDEQYF.

This clone was picked up one time. The chain has TRBV28 and TRBJ2-7, with 9 bases lining up with TRBD1. CDR1 is MDHEN, CDR2 SYDVKM, per germline. V shed 5 bases and J 3 bases; nucleotides not matched to a gene: 8. The CDR3 extends over 15 amino acids. CDR3 sequence (DNA): TGTGCCAGCAGTCCCCGGACAGGGGACGTCTACGAGCAGTACTTC. It specifies CASSPRTGDVYEQYF.

This clone has only one observation. The same CDR3 is also encoded by other DNA sequences in this sample. The chain joins TRBV28 to TRBJ2-5, with D unclear. Per the germline V gene, CDR1 is MDHEN and CDR2 is SYDVKM. This CDR3 comprises 10 residues. The V end was cut by 6 bases, the J end by 4 bases, with 3 bases between. The CDR3 DNA sequence: TGTGCCAGCAGCTCAGAGACCCAGTACTTC. Translating gives CASSSETQYF.

This clone was found a few times. V is TRBV2 and J is TRBJ1-1; D unclear. The germline V gene encodes CDR1 SNHLY and CDR2 FYNNEI. Trimming removed 6 bases from V and 2 bases from J, with 13 bases in between. CDR3 size: 14 residues. The CDR3 coding sequence is TGTGCCAGCAGACCTCGGGGTGCTAACACTGAAGCTTTCTTT. This sequence encodes CASRPRGANTEAFF.

This chain's CDR3 is CASSGTGQGDDTQYF. CDR3 in DNA: TGTGCCAGCAGCGGAACGGGACAGGGTGACGATACGCAGTATTTT. This chain joins TRBV7-8 and TRBJ2-3, with 9 bases aligning to TRBD1. There are 15 residues in the CDR3. From germline, CDR1 is SGHVS and CDR2 FQNEAQ. V lost 5 bases, J lost 6 bases, and 9 bases stayed unmatched. Variable domain in full (rest from reference TRBV7-8 and TRBJ2-3): GAGVSQSPRYKVAKRGQDVALRCDPISGHVSLFWYQQALGQGPEFLTYFQNEAQLDKSGLPSDRFFAERPEGSVSTLKIQRTQQEDSAVYLCASSGTGQGDDTQYFGPGTRLTVL.

The chain joins TRBV29-1 to TRBJ1-2; 9 bases fit TRBD1. CDR1 and CDR2 from the germline V gene are SQVTM and ANQGSEA. V trimming: 6 bases; J trimming: 8 bases; junction bases outside the gene matches: 10. This CDR3 has 13 residues. This CDR3 is CSVDPGQGGGYTF. DNA of the CDR3: TGCAGCGTCGATCCGGGACAGGGAGGAGGCTACACCTTC.

This chain links TRBV6-5 with TRBJ2-7, with D unresolved. Trimming shortened V by 3 bases and J by 6 bases, and 12 bases separated the two germline ends. Germline loops: CDR1 MNHEY, CDR2 SVGAGI. The CDR3 is 13 amino acids. CDR3 in amino acids: CASSYARVGEQYF. Here the CDR3 DNA reads TGTGCCAGCAGTTATGCTCGGGTGGGCGAGCAGTACTTC.